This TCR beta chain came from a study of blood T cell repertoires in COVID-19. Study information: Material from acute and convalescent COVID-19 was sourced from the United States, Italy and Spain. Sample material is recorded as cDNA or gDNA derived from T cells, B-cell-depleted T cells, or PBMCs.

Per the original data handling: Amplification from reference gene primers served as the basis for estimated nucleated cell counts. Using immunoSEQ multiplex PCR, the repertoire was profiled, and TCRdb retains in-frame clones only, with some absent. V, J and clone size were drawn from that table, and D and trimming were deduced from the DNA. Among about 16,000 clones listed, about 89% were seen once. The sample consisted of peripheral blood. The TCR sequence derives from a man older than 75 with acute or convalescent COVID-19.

The CDR3 DNA sequence: TGTGCCATCAGTCCCGGGATGGCCGTCACCTACGAGCAGTACTTC. Its translation is CAISPGMAVTYEQYF. The rearrangement joins TRBV10-3 to TRBJ2-7; TRBD2 is a possible D gene (5 bases). V was trimmed by 5 bases and J by 2 bases, leaving 16 bases between them. This CDR3 is built from 15 residues. CDR1 and CDR2 (germline): ENHRY, SYGVKD.